This T cell receptor (beta chain) was identified in a study of PD-1 blockade in classical Hodgkin lymphoma. In the study overall: Once every 2 weeks, patients received intravenous nivolumab at 3 mg/kg. Study-level points and caveats: Prior to therapy, complete responders displayed diversity much like that of newly diagnosed patients. Those starting nivolumab under 1 year post-ASCT were excluded. According to reports, newly diagnosed patients had lower baseline TCR diversity than healthy donors, and relapsed/refractory patients had lower baseline TCR diversity still.

Each and every patient relapsed after autologous stem cell transplantation, and patients got differing brentuximab vedotin exposure. Concerning this clone: Its matching antigen is unknown.

The germline gives CDR1 MDHEN, CDR2 SYDVKM. The CDR3 extends over 13 amino acids. Deletions cut 5 bases from V and 5 bases from J, with 11 bases between. Profiled with immunoSEQ multiplex PCR; TCRdb holds only in-frame clones, not every one. The sample yields fewer than 20,000 clones, approximately 80% seen once. The chain joins TRBV28 to TRBJ2-3; D unresolved. The origin of this receptor is a human donor with classical Hodgkin lymphoma. Specimen: peripheral blood mononuclear cells (PBMCs), collected before the second cycle of nivolumab. CDR3 nucleotides: TGTGCCAGCAGTCCATGGCAGGTAGATACGCAGTATTTT. It specifies CASSPWQVDTQYF.